This T cell receptor beta chain was profiled in a study of blood T cells in healthy people across ages. Study summary: Template switching captured about one barcoded beta molecule per two T cells.

Regarding the study as a whole: Donor CMV infection status was unknown, possibly confounding age-related changes in expanded clonotypes.

It was with a sample-barcoded 5' primer and a J-beta primer mix that a second PCR of roughly 7 to 12 cycles was run. Each CDR3 protein is one row after TCRdb ran MiXCR on the 5' RACE reads. Of roughly 700,000 distinct CDR3 sequences in the sample, 32% are singletons; the top ten hold just over 15%. On this clonotype: Its specificity is unknown.

Germline V gene data show CDR1 as DFQATT and CDR2 as SNEGSKA (reference sequence). This CDR3 region has 15 residues. With 5 bases clipped from V and 2 bases from J, the junction kept 7 bases outside the gene matches. The specimen was blood. The chain is built from TRBV20-1 and TRBJ2-5; 11 positions match TRBD2. The receptor was isolated from a woman at least 80 years old in good health. CDR3 bases: TGCAGTGCTGAGTCCGGGACTAGCGGACAAGAGACCCAGTACTTC. Translated: CSAESGTSGQETQYF.